This passage covers 11 T cell receptor beta chains from one sample sequenced in a study of T-cell reconstitution after alpha-beta-depleted transplantation in children. Using unique molecular identifiers, the investigators prepared the TCRbeta library. A single record per CDR3 protein comes from TCRdb applying MiXCR to the PCR reads. The table lists almost 600,000 distinct CDR3 sequences, 25% to 30% of them singletons. The sequencing used PBMCs, collected before TCRalphabeta/CD19-depleted stem cell transplant. The receptors were gathered from a boy under two years old with Wiskott-Aldrich syndrome, due to receive a stem cell transplant.

The chain recombines TRBV4-2 with TRBJ2-1, with 7 bases fitting TRBD2. CDR1 is LGHNA and CDR2 is YNFKEQ in the germline V gene. The length of the CDR3 is 14 residues. With V trimmed by 4 bases and J by 8 bases, 8 bases remained unmatched. The CDR3 spells CASSPLGGSDEQFF. In DNA, the CDR3 is TGTGCCAGCAGCCCTCTCGGGGGGTCGGATGAGCAGTTCTTC.

This clonotype appeared a few times. V usage is TRBV24-1 and J usage is TRBJ2-1; 11 bases line up with TRBD2. Germline V CDR1 and CDR2: KGHDR, SFDVKD. The CDR3 covers 16 residues. The V segment lost 4 bases and the J segment 8 bases; nucleotides outside the gene matches: 9. The CDR3, as DNA: TGTGCCACCAGTGACCATACTAGCGGGAGATCTTATGAGCAGTTCTTC. Protein sequence: CATSDHTSGRSYEQFF.

This rearrangement joins TRBV27 to TRBJ2-5; no reliable D call. Trimming removed 0 bases from V and 4 bases from J, with 9 bases in between. The CDR3 is 14 amino acids. The germline CDR1 and CDR2 sequences are MNHEY and SMNVEV (reference sequence). CDR3 coding DNA: TGTGCCAGCAGTTTATCGAGGCGCGGAGAGACCCAGTACTTC. Translating it yields CASSLSRRGETQYF.

The rearrangement links TRBV21-1 to TRBJ1-1. TRBV21-1 is labeled a pseudogene. CDR3 length: 14 residues. CDR3 DNA sequence: TGTGCCAGCAGCCCAAGAAGGCTTTATACTGAAGCTTTCTTT. The encoded protein is CASSPRRLYTEAFF.

As to this clonotype: The junction shows a germline mismatch at one end, possibly a read error. The V call is TRBV20-1, the J call TRBJ2-5; TRBD1 is a possible D gene (5 bases). Germline V lookup: CDR1 DFQATT, CDR2 SNEGSKA (reference sequence). The CDR3 runs 11 residues. The CDR3 DNA sequence: TGCAGTGCTAGGGGGCGAGAGACCCAGAACTTC. Translation gives CSARGRETQNF.

The V and J genes are TRBV2 and TRBJ2-1; maybe TRBD2 (6 bases). The CDR3 is made up of 16 amino acids. V was trimmed by 6 bases and J by 5 bases, leaving 20 bases between them. Germline V gives CDR1 SNHLY, CDR2 FYNNEI. CDR3 in amino acids: CASRDLFGRRHNEQFF. The CDR3 DNA is TGTGCCAGCAGAGACCTTTTTGGGAGGCGGCACAATGAGCAGTTCTTC.

The chain employs TRBV5-1 and TRBJ2-3, with a tentative D call TRBD1 (5 bases). Germline CDR1 reads SGHRS; CDR2 reads YFSETQ. This CDR3 comprises 15 residues. V lost 0 bases and J lost 3, with 11 bases in between. CDR3 protein: CASSLGGKGTDTQYF. In nucleotides, the CDR3 is TGCGCCAGCAGCTTGGGAGGAAAGGGGACAGATACGCAGTATTTT.

The chain has TRBV6-1 and TRBJ2-3, with 9 bases aligning to TRBD2. This CDR3 has 16 amino acids. Germline V gene data show CDR1 as MNHNS and CDR2 as SASEGT. Trimming took 2 bases from V and 7 from J; bases not matched to a gene: 10. CDR3 sequence reads: CASSELGGRASNTQYF. CDR3 DNA sequence: TGTGCCAGCAGTGAACTGGGCGGGAGGGCCTCAAATACGCAGTATTTT.

The chain is built from TRBV5-1 and TRBJ2-1; 10 bases line up with TRBD2. The CDR3 has 18 residues. CDR1 and CDR2 (germline): SGHRS, YFSETQ. The ends lost 2 bases at V and 0 bases at J; junction bases unmatched: 8. The CDR3, as DNA: TGCGCCAGCAGCTTAGGGCTAGCGGGAGAGAGCTCCTACAATGAGCAGTTCTTC. Protein product: CASSLGLAGESSYNEQFF.

This clonotype was seen more than once but under ten times. The chain couples TRBV7-9 to TRBJ1-5, with 8 bases aligning to TRBD1. With 5 bases clipped from V and 6 bases from J, the junction kept 6 bases outside the gene matches. Germline V gene data show CDR1 as SEHNR and CDR2 as FQNEAQ (reference sequence). The CDR3 contains 14 residues. The CDR3 bases are TGTGCCAGCAGCGGACAGGGTTTCGGTCAGCCCCAGCATTTT. Amino acid sequence: CASSGQGFGQPQHF.

The chain is built from TRBV12-3 or TRBV12-4 and TRBJ1-1, with a tentative D call TRBD1 (5 bases). The CDR3 is made up of 14 amino acids. Deletions cut 4 bases from V and 5 bases from J, with 14 bases between. The CDR3 loop is CASSSPGGGTEAFF. CDR3 in DNA: TGTGCCAGCAGTTCCCCGGGTGGGGGGACTGAAGCTTTCTTT.